What follows are 25 T cell receptor beta chains derived from one specimen sequenced in a study of spatial heterogeneity in lung cancer. One entry per CDR3 protein results from TCRdb running MiXCR on the 5' RACE reads. The table has about 47,000 distinct CDR3 sequences, 12% seen once; the top ten hold about 30%. Time point indicated: blood at routine non-recurrence follow-up after resection. The sequencing used PBMCs, collected at follow-up. The receptor set was obtained from a male donor with early-stage non-small cell lung cancer.

This clonotype was counted many times. The V and J genes are TRBV20-1 and TRBJ1-2; D is ambiguous. With 3 bases removed from V and 4 bases from J, the gap between germline ends came to 15 bases. The germline CDR1 and CDR2 sequences are DFQATT and SNEGSKA (reference sequence). The CDR3 spans 14 residues. This CDR3 reads CSASNAGGSYGYTF. Written as DNA, the CDR3 is TGCAGTGCTAGTAACGCCGGCGGTAGCTATGGCTACACCTTC.

This clonotype was counted only a few times. V usage is TRBV9 and J usage is TRBJ2-5, with 11 positions matching TRBD2. With V trimmed by 2 bases and J by 4 bases, 4 bases remained unmatched. Germline assignment: CDR1 SGDLS and CDR2 YYNGEE. The CDR3 covers 15 residues. The CDR3 sequence: CASSVPGTSGETQYF. The CDR3 bases are TGTGCCAGCAGCGTCCCCGGGACTAGCGGAGAGACCCAGTACTTC.

This clonotype was recorded a few times. Written as DNA, the CDR3 is TGTGCCAGCAGTTACGCGGCAGGGACTAATGAAAAACTGTTTTTT. Amino acids: CASSYAAGTNEKLFF. This chain links TRBV6-5 with TRBJ1-4, with a possible D match to TRBD1 (5 bases). V lost 2 bases and J 2 bases, leaving 9 bases between the germline ends. Germline-derived CDR1 and CDR2 are MNHEY and SVGAGI. The CDR3 totals 15 residues.

This clonotype was counted only a few times. The chain recombines TRBV25-1 with TRBJ2-1; D gene ambiguous. This CDR3 comprises 12 residues. V was trimmed by 4 bases and J by 3 bases, leaving 4 bases between them. Germline assignment: CDR1 MGHDK and CDR2 SYGVNS. The CDR3 loop reads CASSANYNEQFF. DNA for the CDR3: TGTGCCAGCAGTGCGAACTACAATGAGCAGTTCTTC.

This clonotype has at least ten counts. The rearrangement uses TRBV18 and TRBJ2-3; possibly TRBD2 for D (5 bases). Germline CDR1 KGHSH, CDR2 LQKENI. Trimming left V 2 bases short and J 3 bases short, with 12 bases between. The CDR3 consists of 15 residues. The CDR3 DNA reads TGTGCCAGCTCACCATCCAGCGGAGAGACAGATACGCAGTATTTT. Protein: CASSPSSGETDTQYF.

V gene TRBV20-1 combines with J gene TRBJ2-3; 13 nucleotides align to TRBD2. V trimming: 5 bases; J trimming: 4 bases; junction bases outside the gene matches: 3. The CDR3 consists of 14 residues. Germline CDR1 is DFQATT and CDR2 is SNEGSKA (reference sequence). The CDR3 nucleotides read TGCAGTGCTCGGACTAGCGGGAGACCAGATACGCAGTATTTT. It is translated as CSARTSGRPDTQYF.

Many counts were recorded for this clonotype. This rearrangement joins TRBV11-1 to TRBJ2-6, with D tentatively TRBD2 (6 bases). The CDR3 has 17 amino acids. Germline CDR1 reads SGHAT; CDR2 reads FQDESV (reference sequence). V dropped 5 bases and J dropped 1 base, with 15 bases sitting between them. The CDR3 DNA follows: TGTGCCAGCAGCCCGGGGGATCTGCGGTCTGGGGCCAACGTCCTGACTTTC. Translation: CASSPGDLRSGANVLTF.

This clonotype was seen at least ten times. J is TRBJ2-5 and V is TRBV12-3 or TRBV12-4; weak D call: TRBD2 (6 bases). This CDR3 has 15 amino acids. V was pared by 8 bases and J by 2 bases, with 18 bases between. The CDR3 region is CASQRGVSGQETQYF. The CDR3 DNA reads TGTGCCAGCCAACGTGGGGTTAGCGGACAAGAGACCCAGTACTTC.

This clonotype was seen only a few times. The gene calls are TRBV19 and TRBJ2-1, with D possibly being TRBD2 (5 bases). Germline CDR1 LNHDA, CDR2 SQIVND (reference sequence). V lost 11 bases and J 4 bases, leaving 6 bases between the germline ends. The CDR3 sequence is 10 residues long. The CDR3 loop is CASGYNEQFF. For the CDR3, the DNA is TGTGCCTCGGGGTACAATGAGCAGTTCTTC.

This clonotype was seen at least ten times. CDR3 nucleotide sequence: TGCGCCAGCAGGGGCGGGAGTCACCCCTACAATGAGCAGTTCTTC. Protein sequence: CASRGGSHPYNEQFF. The gene calls are TRBV5-1 and TRBJ2-1, with 7 bases that match TRBD2. The CDR3 contains 15 residues. Germline V gives CDR1 SGHRS, CDR2 YFSETQ. The V and J ends lost 5 bases and 2 bases, in that order; junction bases with no gene match: 7.

The table lists this clonotype with many counts. In nucleotides, the CDR3 is TGCGCCAGCAGCCAAGATAGGGGATCCCTCCACTTT. It yields the protein CASSQDRGSLHF. This rearrangement joins TRBV4-3 to TRBJ1-6; tentatively, D is TRBD1 (5 bases). Trimming stripped 0 bases from V and 14 bases from J, with 8 bases between. Per germline, CDR1 LGHNA and CDR2 YSLEER. This CDR3 comprises 12 residues.

This clonotype was picked up many times. The chain is built from TRBV4-2 and TRBJ1-2; 12 nucleotides align to TRBD1. CDR3 length equals 16 residues. The germline V gene encodes CDR1 LGHNA and CDR2 YNFKEQ. Unmatched junction bases numbered 8, after V lost 5 bases and J lost 4 bases. The CDR3 DNA follows: TGTGCCAGCAGCAAGGATGGGACAGGGGGCGGCTATGGCTACACCTTC. It is translated as CASSKDGTGGGYGYTF.

The table lists this clonotype with many counts. The chain employs TRBV12-3 or TRBV12-4 and TRBJ1-2; 9 bases are a match to TRBD1. J was trimmed by 8 bases and V by 5 bases; bases with no gene match: 6. The CDR3 is 13 residues long. CDR3 DNA: TGTGCCAGCAGTCCGGACAGGGGAGGGGGCTACACCTTC. Translating gives CASSPDRGGGYTF.

This clonotype was counted many times. The gene calls are TRBV5-1 and TRBJ2-1; 11 positions match TRBD2. The V gene end was trimmed by 0 bases and the J gene end by 5 bases; junction bases not matched to a gene: 4. This CDR3 contains 16 residues. Germline V gene sequence: CDR1 SGHRS, CDR2 YFSETQ. Here the CDR3 DNA reads TGCGCCAGCAGCTTGGGTAGCGGGAGGGCTAACAATGAGCAGTTCTTC. It specifies CASSLGSGRANNEQFF. The full variable domain, rest sourced from reference TRBV5-1 and TRBJ2-1, is KAGVTQTPRYLIKTRGQQVTLSCSPISGHRSVSWYQQTPGQGLQFLFEYFSETQRNKGNFPGRFSGRQFSNSRSEMNVSTLELGDSALYLCASSLGSGRANNEQFFGPGTRLTVL.

This chain connects TRBV5-1 to TRBJ1-4; maybe TRBD1 (6 bases). CDR3 length equals 14 residues. The V and J ends lost 5 bases and 0 bases respectively, with 8 bases between them. Germline CDR1 reads SGHRS; CDR2 reads YFSETQ. The CDR3 DNA reads TGCGCCAGCAGATGGACAGCAACTAATGAAAAACTGTTTTTT. Protein product: CASRWTATNEKLFF.

This clonotype was seen only a few times. V and J are TRBV12-3 or TRBV12-4 and TRBJ2-1, with TRBD2 matching over 15 bases. The CDR3 has 19 amino acids. Unmatched junction bases numbered 12, after V lost 8 bases and J lost 1 base. CDR3 in amino acids: CASRSGSGTSGGSYNEQFF. CDR3 DNA: TGTGCCAGCCGTTCCGGCTCCGGGACTAGCGGGGGGTCCTACAATGAGCAGTTCTTC.

The rearrangement uses TRBV10-3 and TRBJ2-7, with 9 bases that match TRBD2. The CDR3 spans 13 residues. Trimming removed 10 bases from V and 7 bases from J; junction bases left unmatched: 11. Germline CDR1 ENHRY, CDR2 SYGVKD. The CDR3 coding sequence is TGTGCCACCCGGCCGGGACTAGCCAAAGAGCAGTACTTC. It yields the protein CATRPGLAKEQYF.

This clonotype was seen a few times. The chain uses TRBV24-1 and TRBJ2-5, with D perhaps TRBD2 (6 bases). Trimming took off 3 bases at V and 5 bases at J, with 12 bases between the two ends. Germline V gives CDR1 KGHDR, CDR2 SFDVKD. This CDR3 contains 14 residues. The CDR3, as DNA: TGTGCCACCAGTGATCGATCACGGGGGGAGACCCAGTACTTC. Protein product: CATSDRSRGETQYF.

This clonotype has at least ten counts. The V gene is TRBV6-5, the J gene TRBJ2-1; D may correspond to TRBD1 or TRBD2 (5 bases each). V gave up 1 base and J gave up 1 base, with 14 bases separating them. This CDR3 region has 17 residues. The germline V gene has CDR1 MNHEY and CDR2 SVGAGI. The CDR3 nucleotides read TGTGCCAGCAGTTACTTCCTTGGGGGAATATCCTACAATGAGCAGTTCTTC. It is translated as CASSYFLGGISYNEQFF.

The J gene is TRBJ1-2, the V gene TRBV6-1; 7 bases fit TRBD1. J was trimmed by 3 bases and V by 8 bases; bases with no gene match: 6. Germline lookup yields CDR1 MNHNS and CDR2 SASEGT. The CDR3 extends over 13 amino acids. DNA for the CDR3: TGTGCCAGCCTATTACAGGGGTACTATGGCTACACCTTC. Encoded protein: CASLLQGYYGYTF.

This clonotype was seen a few times. The V and J genes are TRBV12-3 or TRBV12-4 and TRBJ1-5; D remains unclear. V was cut by 3 bases and J by 5 bases, with 5 bases left in between. This CDR3 has 12 amino acids. Here the CDR3 DNA reads TGTGCCAGCAGTTTCCCGTATCAGCCCCAGCATTTT. Amino acid sequence: CASSFPYQPQHF.

The rearrangement links TRBV19 to TRBJ1-4; D gene unclear. Trimming stripped 6 bases from V and 3 bases from J, with 8 bases between. The CDR3 is 13 amino acids. Looked up from germline, CDR1 is LNHDA and CDR2 is SQIVND (reference sequence). The CDR3 spells CASRRLSNEKLFF. The CDR3 region has the DNA TGTGCCAGTAGGCGGCTGTCTAATGAAAAACTGTTTTTT.

This clonotype was counted at least ten times. The chain combines TRBV7-2 with TRBJ2-3, with 8 bases aligning to TRBD2. The CDR3 length is 15 residues. Trimming cost V 3 bases and J 5 bases; bases outside gene matches: 7. Per the germline V gene, CDR1 is SGHTA and CDR2 is FQGNSA. In nucleotides, the CDR3 is TGTGCCAGCAGCTTTCAGCGGGGGCGCGGAGATACGCAGTATTTT. It specifies CASSFQRGRGDTQYF.

The gene calls are TRBV7-2 and TRBJ2-7; possibly TRBD2 for D (5 bases). V lost 6 bases and J lost 7, with 16 bases in between. The CDR3 totals 13 residues. CDR1 is SGHTA, CDR2 FQGNSA, per germline. CDR3 residues: CASSRPLPGEQYF. CDR3 sequence (DNA): TGTGCCAGCAGTCGTCCCCTTCCGGGGGAGCAGTACTTC.

Ten or more counts support this clonotype. The rearrangement links TRBV7-9 to TRBJ2-3; 13 bases fit TRBD2. CDR1 SEHNR and CDR2 FQNEAQ come from the germline V gene (reference sequence). The CDR3 extends over 18 amino acids. Trimming took 4 bases from V and 0 from J; bases not matched to a gene: 7. The CDR3 bases are TGTGCCAGCAGCTATCCGGGACTAGCGGGACTTAGCACAGATACGCAGTATTTT. It encodes CASSYPGLAGLSTDTQYF.